This TCR beta chain emerged from a study of cytomegalovirus exposure and HLA in healthy donors. Whole-study results and caveats: Later on, a genetic analysis was performed. It linked a missense variant in DCLRE1C with V- and J-gene trimming of TCR beta.

Amplification used 60 Vbeta primers and 13 Jbeta primers. Sequencing used immunoSEQ multiplex PCR; TCRdb keeps in-frame clones, though not all of them. In the table there are 65,000 to 80,000 clones, approximately 69% of which are singletons. With regard to this clone: Its specificity is not known. The sample carries other DNA sequences with the same CDR3.

The V end was cut by 5 bases, the J end by 4 bases, with 15 bases between. Germline CDR1 is SGHTA and CDR2 is FQGNSA. There are 15 residues in the CDR3. This sequence joins TRBV7-2 and TRBJ2-1, with D tentatively TRBD2 (5 bases). Source material: PBMCs. The TCR originated in a middle-aged man in good health and CMV-seropositive. As DNA, the CDR3 is TGTGCCAGCAGCCTACTCGCGGGCGGTTACAATGAGCAGTTCTTC. Protein: CASSLLAGGYNEQFF.